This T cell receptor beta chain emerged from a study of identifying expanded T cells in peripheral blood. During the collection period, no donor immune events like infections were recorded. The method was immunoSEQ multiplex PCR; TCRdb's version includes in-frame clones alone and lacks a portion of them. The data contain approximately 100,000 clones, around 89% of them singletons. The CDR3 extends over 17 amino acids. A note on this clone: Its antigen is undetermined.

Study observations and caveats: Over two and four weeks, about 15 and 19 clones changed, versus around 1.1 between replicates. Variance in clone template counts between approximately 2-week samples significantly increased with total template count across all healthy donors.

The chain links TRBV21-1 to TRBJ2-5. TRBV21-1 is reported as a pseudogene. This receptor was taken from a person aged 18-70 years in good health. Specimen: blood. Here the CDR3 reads CASSKVTLLDGEETQYF. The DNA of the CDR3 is TGTGCCAGCAGCAAAGTAACCCTCTTGGACGGTGAAGAGACCCAGTACTTC.